The 13 T cell receptor beta chains reported below all come from one sample, sequenced in a study of cytomegalovirus exposure and HLA in healthy donors. With 60 Vbeta and 13 Jbeta primers, the PCR was carried out. Assay used: immunoSEQ multiplex PCR; TCRdb lists only in-frame clones, some missing. The sample lists approximately 150,000 clones; 80% were seen once. The sample was PBMCs. The receptors stem from a man aged 40-50 years in good health and CMV-seronegative.

This chain connects TRBV19 to TRBJ2-4; 7 bases match TRBD2. Germline V lookup: CDR1 LNHDA, CDR2 SQIVND (reference sequence). This CDR3 has 14 residues. V trimming: 8 bases; J trimming: 2 bases; junction bases outside the gene matches: 6. The CDR3 spells CASGGRETKNIQYF. The CDR3 DNA sequence: TGTGCCAGTGGGGGGAGGGAAACCAAAAACATTCAGTACTTC. Full variable domain (remainder filled in from reference TRBV19 and TRBJ2-4): DGGITQSPKYLFRKEGQNVTLSCEQNLNHDAMYWYRQDPGQGLRLIYYSQIVNDFQKGDIAEGYSVSREKKESFPLTVTSAQKNPTAFYLCASGGRETKNIQYFGAGTRLSVL.

This clone was observed at least ten times. The chain couples TRBV25-1 to TRBJ1-1, with D unclear. There are 14 residues in the CDR3. Germline V gene data show CDR1 as MGHDK and CDR2 as SYGVNS. Trimming removed 6 bases from V and 1 base from J, with 12 bases in between. The CDR3 region has the DNA TGTGCCAGCAGACTAGACGGGGAGAACACTGAAGCTTTCTTT. It specifies CASRLDGENTEAFF.

This clone was seen only once. This sequence joins TRBV6-6 and TRBJ2-1, with 12 positions matching TRBD2. This CDR3 is built from 16 residues. V shed 5 bases, J shed 5 bases, and the junction held 7 bases outside the gene matches. The germline V gene encodes CDR1 MNHNY and CDR2 SVGAGI (reference sequence). The CDR3 protein is CASSATLAGGNNEQFF. The CDR3 nucleotides read TGTGCCAGCAGTGCAACGCTAGCGGGGGGGAACAATGAGCAGTTCTTC.

This clone has only one observation. The chain combines TRBV7-9 with TRBJ1-5; weak D call: TRBD1 (5 bases). Germline CDR1 is SEHNR and CDR2 is FQNEAQ (reference sequence). Trimming shortened V by 4 bases and J by 1 base, and 8 bases separated the two germline ends. There are 14 residues in the CDR3. CDR3 sequence: CASSSTASNQPQHF. CDR3 sequence (DNA): TGTGCCAGCAGCTCGACAGCCAGCAATCAGCCCCAGCATTTT.

The chain links TRBV5-4 to TRBJ1-6, with 8 bases matching TRBD1. The CDR3 covers 15 residues. Germline-derived CDR1 and CDR2 are SGHNT and YYREEE (reference sequence). J gave up 8 bases and V 2 bases, and 6 bases lay outside the gene matches. In nucleotides, the CDR3 is TGTGCCAGCAGCTTACAGACAGGGGCGCATTCACCCCTCCACTTT. Translating gives CASSLQTGAHSPLHF. Filled out from reference TRBV5-4 and TRBJ1-6, the complete variable domain reads ETGVTQSPTHLIKTRGQQVTLRCSSQSGHNTVSWYQQALGQGPQFIFQYYREEENGRGNFPPRFSGLQFPNYSSELNVNALELDDSALYLCASSLQTGAHSPLHFGNGTRLTVT.

The V call is TRBV5-1, the J call TRBJ2-5; D not resolved. Germline V lookup: CDR1 SGHRS, CDR2 YFSETQ. The CDR3 covers 14 residues. Deletions cut 1 base from V and 1 base from J, with 8 bases between. CDR3 nucleotides: TGCGCCAGCAGCTTGATCCCGTCCCAAGAGACCCAGTACTTC. Translation gives CASSLIPSQETQYF.

This clone was found a few times. This chain joins TRBV6-6 and TRBJ1-5; TRBD1 might be the D (6 bases). CDR1 and CDR2 (germline): MNHNY, SVGAGI (reference sequence). V lost 5 bases and J 2 bases, leaving 13 bases between the germline ends. This CDR3 has 15 amino acids. Written as DNA, the CDR3 is TGTGCCAGCAGTAGCAGGGGAGGGGGCAATCAGCCCCAGCATTTT. As protein: CASSSRGGGNQPQHF.

This rearrangement joins TRBV9 to TRBJ2-3, with D perhaps matching TRBD1 (5 bases). There are 16 residues in the CDR3. CDR1 and CDR2 from the germline V gene are SGDLS and YYNGEE. V lost 0 bases and J 4 bases, leaving 15 bases between the germline ends. CDR3 sequence (DNA): TGTGCCAGCAGCGTAGAACACAGAGAAGGGGCAGATACGCAGTATTTT. Encoded protein: CASSVEHREGADTQYF.

The rearrangement links TRBV7-9 to TRBJ2-7, with 8 bases fitting TRBD1. After removal of 5 bases from V and 2 bases from J, the junction contained 5 bases not matched to a gene. The CDR3 length is 14 residues. CDR1 SEHNR and CDR2 FQNEAQ come from the germline V gene (reference sequence). Here the CDR3 reads CASSTQTGAYEQYF. CDR3 DNA sequence: TGTGCCAGCAGCACACAGACAGGGGCCTACGAGCAGTACTTC.

The chain combines TRBV29-1 with TRBJ2-7, with D unresolved. The CDR3 loop spans 14 amino acids. The V and J ends lost 3 bases and 0 bases respectively, with 12 bases between them. Germline values: CDR1 SQVTM, CDR2 ANQGSEA. In DNA form, the CDR3 reads TGCAGCGTTGAGGGTGACTCGAGCTCCTACGAGCAGTACTTC. Its translation is CSVEGDSSSYEQYF.

In regard to this clone: One end of the junction varies from germline; a read error may be responsible. The sample contains more than one DNA sequence encoding this CDR3. The V gene is TRBV14, the J gene TRBJ1-4; D possibly corresponds to TRBD1 (6 bases). Germline V lookup: CDR1 SGHDN, CDR2 FVKESK. The length of the CDR3 is 14 residues. The CDR3 DNA reads TGTGCTAGCAGCCAAGATGGGACACGGAAAAAACTGTTTTTT. This encodes CASSQDGTRKKLFF.

The chain joins TRBV5-6 to TRBJ2-3, with 12 bases lining up with TRBD2. Trimming cost V 2 bases and J 4 bases; bases outside gene matches: 8. In germline, CDR1 is SGHDT, CDR2 YYEEEE. The CDR3 runs 17 residues. The CDR3 loop is CASSLASGGAEADTQYF. The CDR3 DNA reads as TGTGCCAGCAGCTTAGCTAGCGGGGGGGCAGAAGCAGATACGCAGTATTTT.

The chain is built from TRBV14 and TRBJ1-2; 7 bases are shared with TRBD1. V lost 8 bases to trimming and J lost 4 bases; unmatched junction nucleotides: 7. CDR3 length equals 13 residues. CDR1 and CDR2 (germline): SGHDN, FVKESK. CDR3 sequence reads: CASGLTGVYGYTF. The CDR3 DNA sequence: TGTGCCAGCGGATTAACAGGGGTCTATGGCTACACCTTC. Filled out from reference TRBV14 and TRBJ1-2, the complete variable domain reads EAGVTQFPSHSVIEKGQTVTLRCDPISGHDNLYWYRRVMGKEIKFLLHFVKESKQDESGMPNNRFLAERTGGTYSTLKVQPAELEDSGVYFCASGLTGVYGYTFGSGTRLTVV.